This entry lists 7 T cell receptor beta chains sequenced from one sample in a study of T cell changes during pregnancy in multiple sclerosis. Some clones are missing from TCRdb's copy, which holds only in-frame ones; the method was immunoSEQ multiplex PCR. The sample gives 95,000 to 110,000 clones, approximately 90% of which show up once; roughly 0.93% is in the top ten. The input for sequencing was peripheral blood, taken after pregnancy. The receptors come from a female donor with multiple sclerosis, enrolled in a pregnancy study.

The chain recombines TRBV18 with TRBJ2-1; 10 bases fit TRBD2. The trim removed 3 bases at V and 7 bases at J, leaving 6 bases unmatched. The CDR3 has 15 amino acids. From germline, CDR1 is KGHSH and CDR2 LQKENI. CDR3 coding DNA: TGTGCCAGCTCACCGGCCAGCGGGAGGGGAAATGAGCAGTTCTTC. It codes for CASSPASGRGNEQFF.

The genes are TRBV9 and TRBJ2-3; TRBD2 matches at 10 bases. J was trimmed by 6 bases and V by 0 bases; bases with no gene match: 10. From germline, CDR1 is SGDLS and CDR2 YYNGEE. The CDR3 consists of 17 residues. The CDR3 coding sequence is TGTGCCAGCAGCGTAGGAAGTACTAGCGGGGATCTGGATACGCAGTATTTT. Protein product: CASSVGSTSGDLDTQYF.

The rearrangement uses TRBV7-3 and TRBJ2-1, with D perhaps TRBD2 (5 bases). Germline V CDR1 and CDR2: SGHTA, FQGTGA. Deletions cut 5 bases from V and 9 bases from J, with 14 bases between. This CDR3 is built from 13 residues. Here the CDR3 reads CASSPRPRAEQFF. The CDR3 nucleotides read TGTGCCAGCAGCCCCCGTCCGCGGGCTGAGCAGTTCTTC.

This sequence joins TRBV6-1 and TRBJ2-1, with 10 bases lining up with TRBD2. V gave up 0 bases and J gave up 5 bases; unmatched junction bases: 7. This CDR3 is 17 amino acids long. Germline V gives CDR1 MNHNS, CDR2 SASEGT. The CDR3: CASSEAKLAGAHNEQFF. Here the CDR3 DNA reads TGTGCCAGCAGTGAAGCGAAGCTAGCGGGGGCACACAATGAGCAGTTCTTC.

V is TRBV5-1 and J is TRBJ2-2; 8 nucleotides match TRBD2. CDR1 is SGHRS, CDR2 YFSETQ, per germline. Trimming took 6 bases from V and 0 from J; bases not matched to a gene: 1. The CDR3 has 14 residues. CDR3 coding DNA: TGCGCCAGCACGGGGGGGCCGAACACCGGGGAGCTGTTTTTT. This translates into CASTGGPNTGELFF.

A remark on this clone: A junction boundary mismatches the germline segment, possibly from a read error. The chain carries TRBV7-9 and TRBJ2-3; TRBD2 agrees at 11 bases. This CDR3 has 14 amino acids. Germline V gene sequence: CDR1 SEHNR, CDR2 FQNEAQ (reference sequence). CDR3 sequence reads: CASSLAGGSDTQYF. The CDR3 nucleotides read TGTGCCAGCAGTTTAGCGGGAGGGTCAGATACGCAGTATTTT.

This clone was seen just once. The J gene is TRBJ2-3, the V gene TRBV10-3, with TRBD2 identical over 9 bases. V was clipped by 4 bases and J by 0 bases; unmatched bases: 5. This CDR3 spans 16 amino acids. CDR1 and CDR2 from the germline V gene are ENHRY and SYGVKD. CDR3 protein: CAISVLAGFSTDTQYF. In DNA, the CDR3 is TGTGCCATCAGTGTCCTAGCGGGATTTAGCACAGATACGCAGTATTTT.